The 2 T cell receptor beta chains given below trace back to one sample, sequenced in a study of blood T cell repertoires in COVID-19 (dated by TCRdb to about 2020). The protocol used for the library was the immunoSEQ multiplex PCR assay. The table was pulled from immuneACCESS by TCRdb, which kept in-frame rearrangements only. Such tables lose some clones; where checked, under half of the loss comes from unresolved V genes, and the rest has no known cause. This sample gives approximately 260,000 clones in total; around 84% of them show up just once. The top ten constitute around 4.1% of the sample. The sample taken for sequencing was PBMCs or T cells enriched from blood (not recorded which). Source of these receptors: a man aged 25-45 years with acute COVID-19.

The chain recombines TRBV6-4 with TRBJ2-1; 10 bases align to TRBD2. Germline V gives CDR1 MRHNA, CDR2 SNTAGT. The CDR3 has 17 amino acids. The V segment lost 2 bases and the J segment 8 bases; nucleotides outside the gene matches: 12. This CDR3 reads CASSDRRAGGSLHEQFF. DNA for the CDR3: TGTGCCAGCAGTGACCGGCGAGCGGGGGGGAGCTTGCATGAGCAGTTCTTC.

This clone was recorded once. The rearrangement uses TRBV7-9 and TRBJ2-2, with a weak D call TRBD2 (5 bases). Germline values: CDR1 SEHNR, CDR2 FQNEAQ (reference sequence). The V end lost 8 bases, the J end lost 3 bases, and 16 bases lay between the germline ends. The CDR3 runs to 15 residues. CDR3 residues: CASASQRRHTGELFF. As DNA, the CDR3 is TGTGCCAGCGCATCCCAGCGGAGACACACCGGGGAGCTGTTTTTT.